Sequencing of this T cell receptor beta chain was carried out in a study of cytomegalovirus exposure and HLA in healthy donors. Study observations and caveats: Reportedly, cytomegalovirus status was diagnosed with high sensitivity and specificity. Cytomegalovirus-associated status was assigned to about 160 TCR beta chains.

In regard to this clone: The antigen remains unidentified.

It was the approximately 130-subject validation cohort, separate from the roughly 700-subject first cohort, to which the donors belonged. TCRdb keeps only in-frame clones here, not all; method: immunoSEQ multiplex PCR. The data hold approximately 200,000 clones, with approximately 84% observed a single time. This CDR3 region has 17 residues. Germline values: CDR1 ENHRY, CDR2 SYGVKD. V lost 6 bases and J lost 5; bases outside the gene matches: 12. This clonotype originated in a man between 18 and 29 years old in good health and CMV-seropositive. The chain couples TRBV10-3 to TRBJ2-7; TRBD2 aligns across 14 bases. Material for sequencing was PBMCs. The CDR3 spells CAIRGTGTSGSSDEQYF. DNA for the CDR3: TGTGCCATCAGGGGGACCGGGACTAGCGGGAGCAGTGACGAGCAGTACTTC.